This T cell receptor beta chain stems from a study of OX40 agonist ivuxolimab in advanced cancers. The wider study: Intravenous ivuxolimab at 0.01 to 10 mg/kg was given to patients every 2 weeks. Patients were around 83% male with ages roughly 23 to 90, mean 60.

The repertoire was sequenced with immunoSEQ multiplex PCR; TCRdb's copy has only in-frame clones and lacks some. The table shows tens of thousands of clones, with around 91% occurring only once. The ends were cut back, 7 bases at V and 1 base at J, with 7 bases in the middle. The CDR3 covers 13 residues. CDR1 and CDR2 from the germline V gene are MDHEN and SYDVKM. Autoimmune disease history or systemic immunosuppression was exclusionary. The receptor was derived from an adult with an advanced solid tumor such as melanoma, head and neck, liver or kidney cancer. The genes are TRBV28 and TRBJ2-2, with D perhaps TRBD1 (5 bases). This specimen consisted of CD4+ or CD8+ T cells sorted from blood, obtained in a trial of the OX40 agonist ivuxolimab. CDR3 in amino acids: CASNQGNTGELFF. CDR3 bases: TGTGCCAGCAATCAGGGGAACACCGGGGAGCTGTTTTTT. Using reference TRBV28 and TRBJ2-2 for the parts outside the CDR3, the full variable domain is DVKVTQSSRYLVKRTGEKVFLECVQDMDHENMFWYRQDPGLGLRLIYFSYDVKMKEKGDIPEGYSVSREKKERFSLILESASTNQTSMYLCASNQGNTGELFFGEGSRLTVL.